The table lists the clone carrying this T cell receptor (beta chain) with many counts. What it recognizes is unknown. PBMCs, at least 6.5 million per sample, were isolated. This specimen belongs to a study of blood T cells in healthy people across ages. Study context: The capture of about one barcoded beta molecule per two T cells was achieved by template switching.

Germline V gene data show CDR1 as LGHDT and CDR2 as YNNKEL (reference sequence). This CDR3 contains 17 residues. Trimming stripped 0 bases from V and 0 bases from J, with 12 bases between. Study results and limitations: Bulk PBMC profiling left naive and antigen-experienced comparisons inconclusive.

With a J-beta primer mix and a sample-barcoded 5' primer, a second PCR ran roughly 6 to 11 cycles. Tagging of each cDNA molecule was performed by a template-switch adaptor with 12 random nucleotides. TCRdb passed the 5' RACE reads through MiXCR, listing each CDR3 protein once. This table holds hundreds of thousands of distinct CDR3 sequences, around 52% found once. V and J are TRBV3-1 and TRBJ2-1, with a tentative D call TRBD2 (5 bases). The clonotype was recovered from a woman older than 75 in good health. Source material: blood. CDR3: CASSQEIPGYSYNEQFF. CDR3 DNA: TGTGCCAGCAGCCAAGAAATCCCGGGGTACTCCTACAATGAGCAGTTCTTC.